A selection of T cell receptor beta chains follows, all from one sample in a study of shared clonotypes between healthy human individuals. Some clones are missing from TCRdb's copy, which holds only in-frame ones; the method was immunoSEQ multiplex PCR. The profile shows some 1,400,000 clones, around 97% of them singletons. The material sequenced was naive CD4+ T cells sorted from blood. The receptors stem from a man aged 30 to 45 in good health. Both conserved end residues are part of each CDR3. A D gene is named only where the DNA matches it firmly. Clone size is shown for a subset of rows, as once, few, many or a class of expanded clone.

DNA: TGTGCCAGCAGCCAAGCCTTCAGACCACTATACAATGAGCAGTTCTTC
CDR3: CASSQAFRPLYNEQFF
D: -
size: -
V: TRBV4-2
J: TRBJ2-1

DNA: TGTGCCAGCAGCACTAGCGGGGTCGCCTACGAGCAGTACTTC
CDR3: CASSTSGVAYEQYF
D: TRBD2
size: -
V: TRBV5-5
J: TRBJ2-7

DNA: TGTGCCAGCAACGTGGGCCTAGCGGGAGGTCAAGAGACCCAGTACTTC
CDR3: CASNVGLAGGQETQYF
D: TRBD2
size: -
V: TRBV9
J: TRBJ2-5

DNA: TGTGCCAGCAGCCCGGGACTCGTCCACTACGAGCAGTACTTC
CDR3: CASSPGLVHYEQYF
D: -
size: -
V: TRBV5-6
J: TRBJ2-7

DNA: TGTGCCAGCAGCGTAAGAGCGGGAGGAAAGGAGACCCAGTACTTC
CDR3: CASSVRAGGKETQYF
D: TRBD2
size: many
V: TRBV9
J: TRBJ2-5

DNA: TGTGCCAGCAGCTTATTCCTAGCGGGAGTAGACGGGGAGCTGTTTTTT
CDR3: CASSLFLAGVDGELFF
D: TRBD2
size: -
V: TRBV7-9
J: TRBJ2-2

DNA: TGTGCCAGCAGTTCAAATGGCGTCGGAAACACCATATATTTT
CDR3: CASSSNGVGNTIYF
D: -
size: -
V: TRBV28
J: TRBJ1-3

DNA: TGTGCCAGCAGCTTGCCTGCGCCCCAAGAGACCCAGTACTTC
CDR3: CASSLPAPQETQYF
D: -
size: -
V: TRBV5-4
J: TRBJ2-5

DNA: TGTGCCAGCAGGATGGGGGGACTAGAGGGCAATGAGCAGTTCTTC
CDR3: CASRMGGLEGNEQFF
D: TRBD2
size: -
V: TRBV6-5
J: TRBJ2-1

DNA: TGTGCCAGCGCTACGGGACTAGATAATTACGAGCAGTACTTC
CDR3: CASATGLDNYEQYF
D: TRBD2
size: -
V: TRBV5-5
J: TRBJ2-7

DNA: TGTGCCAGCAGCTTAGGCTTCCCGGAGACCCAGTACTTC
CDR3: CASSLGFPETQYF
D: -
size: -
V: TRBV5-5
J: TRBJ2-5

DNA: TGTGCCAGCAGCCGGAGGAGGACCAACTCTAGGGGCTACGAGCAGTACTTC
CDR3: CASSRRRTNSRGYEQYF
D: -
size: -
V: TRBV28
J: TRBJ2-7

DNA: TGCGCCAGCAGCTTGGGACAGGGGGAAGGGAAACTGTTTTTT
CDR3: CASSLGQGEGKLFF
D: TRBD1
size: -
V: TRBV5-1
J: TRBJ1-4

DNA: TGTGCCAGCAGCTCCTTTGGACAGGGAAGGACCGGGGAGCTGTTTTTT
CDR3: CASSSFGQGRTGELFF
D: TRBD1
size: -
V: TRBV7-3
J: TRBJ2-2

DNA: TGTGCTAGCAGCCCCCAGACAGGGAATAGTAGGACCCAGTACTTC
CDR3: CASSPQTGNSRTQYF
D: TRBD1
size: once
V: TRBV7-7
J: TRBJ2-5

DNA: TGCGCCAGCAGCCTAGGACAGCCGGTCGGAGATACGCAGTATTTT
CDR3: CASSLGQPVGDTQYF
D: -
size: -
V: TRBV5-1
J: TRBJ2-3

DNA: TGCAGCGTTGCTGCCCGTCTCATGAACACTGAAGCTTTCTTT
CDR3: CSVAARLMNTEAFF
D: -
size: -
V: TRBV29-1
J: TRBJ1-1

DNA: TGCGCCAGCAGCTTCATGGGAGGGCGAAACCAAGAGACCCAGTACTTC
CDR3: CASSFMGGRNQETQYF
D: TRBD2
size: -
V: TRBV5-1
J: TRBJ2-5

DNA: TGTGCCAGCAGCTTAGGGACAGCGGAGACCCAGTACTTC
CDR3: CASSLGTAETQYF
D: -
size: -
V: TRBV7-9
J: TRBJ2-5

DNA: TGTGCCAGCAGTGTACTTGGAAACACCGGGGAGCTGTTTTTT
CDR3: CASSVLGNTGELFF
D: -
size: few
V: TRBV6-1
J: TRBJ2-2

DNA: TGTGCCAGCAGCCCGGGACAGGCCATGGGGGGAACCGGGGAGCTGTTTTTT
CDR3: CASSPGQAMGGTGELFF
D: TRBD1
size: -
V: TRBV5-4
J: TRBJ2-2

DNA: TGTGCCAGCAGCCGGGACACCTTCTACGAGCAGTACTTC
CDR3: CASSRDTFYEQYF
D: -
size: -
V: TRBV7-9
J: TRBJ2-7

DNA: TGTGCTAGCGCCGGGACTAGGGGTAGTGAGCAGTTCTTC
CDR3: CASAGTRGSEQFF
D: TRBD2
size: -
V: TRBV19
J: TRBJ2-1

DNA: TGTGCCAGCAGCGATGGTCGGGGAGGGGAAGGCTACACCTTC
CDR3: CASSDGRGGEGYTF
D: -
size: few
V: TRBV9
J: TRBJ1-2